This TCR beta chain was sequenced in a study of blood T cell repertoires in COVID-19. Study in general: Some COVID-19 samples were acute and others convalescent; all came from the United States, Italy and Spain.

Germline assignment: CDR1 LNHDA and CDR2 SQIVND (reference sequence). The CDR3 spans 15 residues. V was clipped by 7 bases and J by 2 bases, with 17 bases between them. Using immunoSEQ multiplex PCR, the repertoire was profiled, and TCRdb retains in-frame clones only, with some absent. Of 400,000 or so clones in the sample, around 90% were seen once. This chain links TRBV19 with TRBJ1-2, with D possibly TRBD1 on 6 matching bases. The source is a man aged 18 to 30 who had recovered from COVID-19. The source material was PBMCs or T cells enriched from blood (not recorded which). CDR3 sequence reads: CASNPLDRKNYGYTF. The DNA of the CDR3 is TGTGCCAGTAATCCCCTCGACAGGAAGAACTATGGCTACACCTTC.